Sequencing of this TCR beta chain was carried out in a study of cytomegalovirus exposure and HLA in healthy donors. Healthy people donating bone marrow made up the donors. Trimming stripped 0 bases from V and 9 bases from J, with 11 bases between. Germline loops: CDR1 SNHLY, CDR2 FYNNEI. CDR3 length: 13 residues. The PCR used 60 Vbeta and 13 Jbeta primers. TCRdb's copy holds only in-frame clones and misses some; the assay was immunoSEQ multiplex PCR. The sample has about 160,000 clones, about 85% seen once. This sequence originates from a man younger than 35 in good health and CMV-seropositive. This chain links TRBV2 with TRBJ1-1, with D tentatively TRBD1 (6 bases). Material for sequencing was PBMCs. In DNA form, the CDR3 reads TGTGCCAGCAGTGAAGCTAGAACAGGGCAAGCTTTCTTT. Translated: CASSEARTGQAFF.